These T cell receptor beta chains were read from a single sample in a study of cytotoxic CD8 clonotypes in ibrutinib-treated CLL. Profiled with immunoSEQ multiplex PCR; TCRdb holds only in-frame clones, not every one. The sample consists of approximately 57,000 clones, over 55% of them appearing once. The sequencing used PBMCs, collected after 24 months of ibrutinib treatment. The source is a human donor with chronic lymphocytic leukemia. The CDR3 runs from the conserved cysteine through the conserved F or W. The D gene is left open where the match is weak. Only some rows state a clone size, as once, few, many or a class for expanded clones.

j_gene: TRBJ1-5; abundance: NA; v_gene: TRBV25-1; d_gene: TRBD1; CDR3aa: CASSERDRVQPQHF; CDR3nt: TGTGCCAGCAGTGAGCGGGACAGGGTGCAGCCCCAGCATTTT
j_gene: TRBJ2-7; abundance: few; v_gene: TRBV5-1; d_gene: TRBD1; CDR3aa: CASTGTGVAYEQYF; CDR3nt: TGTGCCAGCACCGGGACAGGGGTTGCCTACGAGCAGTACTTC
j_gene: TRBJ1-5; abundance: NA; v_gene: TRBV28; d_gene: NA; CDR3aa: CASSSDRSSNQPQHF; CDR3nt: TGTGCCAGCAGTTCCGACAGGAGCAGCAATCAGCCCCAGCATTTT
j_gene: TRBJ2-3; abundance: NA; v_gene: TRBV29-1; d_gene: TRBD1; CDR3aa: CSVTKTGISTDTQYF; CDR3nt: TGCAGCGTCACAAAGACAGGGATTAGCACAGATACGCAGTATTTT
j_gene: TRBJ2-1; abundance: NA; v_gene: TRBV11-3; d_gene: NA; CDR3aa: CASSLRLAGYNEQFF; CDR3nt: TGTGCCAGCAGCTTAAGGCTAGCAGGCTACAATGAGCAGTTCTTC
j_gene: TRBJ1-6; abundance: NA; v_gene: TRBV15; d_gene: NA; CDR3aa: CATSRSRAPNVAPLHF; CDR3nt: TGTGCCACCAGCAGATCAAGGGCCCCGAACGTGGCACCCCTCCACTTT
j_gene: TRBJ2-3; abundance: medium-sized; v_gene: TRBV5-1; d_gene: NA; CDR3aa: CASSHTTNTDTQYF; CDR3nt: TGCGCCAGCAGCCATACAACCAACACAGATACGCAGTATTTT
j_gene: TRBJ1-6; abundance: NA; v_gene: TRBV30; d_gene: NA; CDR3aa: CAWSPQGVVNSPLHF; CDR3nt: TGTGCCTGGAGCCCGCAGGGAGTGGTTAATTCACCCCTCCACTTT
j_gene: TRBJ1-1; abundance: few; v_gene: TRBV7-6; d_gene: NA; CDR3aa: CASSLGQLNTEAFF; CDR3nt: TGTGCCAGCAGCTTAGGACAGCTGAACACTGAAGCTTTCTTT
j_gene: TRBJ2-7; abundance: NA; v_gene: TRBV27; d_gene: TRBD1; CDR3aa: CASSTLLRGQGAQEQYF; CDR3nt: TGTGCCAGCAGTACCCTCCTCCGGGGACAGGGGGCTCAAGAGCAGTACTTC
j_gene: TRBJ2-6; abundance: NA; v_gene: TRBV5-1; d_gene: TRBD1; CDR3aa: CASSSTGTGSTGANVLTF; CDR3nt: TGCGCCAGCAGCTCCACCGGGACAGGGTCGACTGGGGCCAACGTCCTGACTTTC
j_gene: TRBJ2-5; abundance: NA; v_gene: TRBV6-6; d_gene: NA; CDR3aa: CASSYDGARETQYF; CDR3nt: TGTGCCAGCAGTTACGATGGGGCCCGGGAGACCCAGTACTTC
j_gene: TRBJ2-1; abundance: NA; v_gene: TRBV27; d_gene: NA; CDR3aa: CASSLNEQFF; CDR3nt: TGTGCCAGCAGTTTAAATGAGCAGTTCTTC
j_gene: TRBJ1-1; abundance: NA; v_gene: TRBV19; d_gene: NA; CDR3aa: CATEGTRGRAVAEAFF; CDR3nt: TGTGCCACTGAGGGGACTCGGGGGCGTGCGGTAGCTGAAGCTTTCTTT
j_gene: TRBJ2-3; abundance: NA; v_gene: TRBV20-1; d_gene: NA; CDR3aa: CSAIEVDTQYF; CDR3nt: TGCAGTGCTATTGAGGTCGATACGCAGTATTTT
j_gene: TRBJ2-1; abundance: NA; v_gene: TRBV9; d_gene: NA; CDR3aa: CASTGLPDNEQFF; CDR3nt: TGTGCCAGCACAGGGCTCCCCGACAATGAGCAGTTCTTC
j_gene: TRBJ1-5; abundance: many; v_gene: TRBV6-1; d_gene: NA; CDR3aa: CASSAFTDRSNQPQHF; CDR3nt: TGTGCCAGCAGTGCTTTCACTGATCGGAGCAATCAGCCCCAGCATTTT
j_gene: TRBJ2-3; abundance: NA; v_gene: TRBV5-6; d_gene: NA; CDR3aa: CASSLGAWIRTDTQYF; CDR3nt: TGTGCCAGCAGCTTAGGGGCCTGGATTCGCACAGATACGCAGTATTTT
j_gene: TRBJ2-1; abundance: NA; v_gene: TRBV28; d_gene: TRBD1; CDR3aa: CASSLWDRGGNEQFF; CDR3nt: TGTGCCAGCAGTTTATGGGACAGGGGCGGGAATGAGCAGTTCTTC
j_gene: TRBJ2-7; abundance: NA; v_gene: TRBV9; d_gene: TRBD2; CDR3aa: CASSVAGGGYEQYF; CDR3nt: TGTGCCAGCAGCGTAGCGGGGGGAGGCTACGAGCAGTACTTC
j_gene: TRBJ2-5; abundance: NA; v_gene: TRBV15; d_gene: TRBD2; CDR3aa: CATSREKGTSFRGETQYF; CDR3nt: TGTGCCACCAGCAGAGAGAAAGGGACTAGCTTTCGGGGGGAGACCCAGTACTTC
j_gene: TRBJ2-3; abundance: NA; v_gene: TRBV5-8; d_gene: TRBD2; CDR3aa: CASSFSRGRADTQYF; CDR3nt: TGTGCCAGCAGCTTCTCTCGCGGGAGGGCCGATACGCAGTATTTT
j_gene: TRBJ2-2; abundance: few; v_gene: TRBV6-5; d_gene: TRBD2; CDR3aa: CASSQGLARAGELFF; CDR3nt: TGTGCCAGCAGTCAAGGACTAGCCAGGGCCGGGGAGCTGTTTTTT
j_gene: TRBJ2-5; abundance: NA; v_gene: TRBV5-1; d_gene: NA; CDR3aa: CASSSSIAGMETQYF; CDR3nt: TGCGCCAGCAGCTCCTCAATAGCTGGGATGGAGACCCAGTACTTC
j_gene: TRBJ2-5; abundance: NA; v_gene: TRBV19; d_gene: NA; CDR3aa: CASSIRLGSQETQYF; CDR3nt: TGTGCCAGTAGTATACGTTTGGGGTCCCAAGAGACCCAGTACTTC
j_gene: TRBJ1-5; abundance: many; v_gene: TRBV19; d_gene: NA; CDR3aa: CASSIYRGNQPQHF; CDR3nt: TGTGCCAGTAGTATTTACAGGGGCAATCAGCCCCAGCATTTT
j_gene: TRBJ2-5; abundance: NA; v_gene: TRBV27; d_gene: TRBD1; CDR3aa: CASRRQGASQETQYF; CDR3nt: TGTGCCAGCAGGAGACAGGGGGCTTCCCAAGAGACCCAGTACTTC
j_gene: TRBJ2-3; abundance: NA; v_gene: TRBV10-3; d_gene: NA; CDR3aa: CAISEYRSTSDTQYF; CDR3nt: TGTGCCATCAGTGAGTACCGAAGCACCTCAGATACGCAGTATTTT
j_gene: TRBJ2-3; abundance: NA; v_gene: TRBV28; d_gene: TRBD2; CDR3aa: CASSLAGVGTDTQYF; CDR3nt: TGTGCCAGCAGTTTAGCGGGAGTCGGCACAGATACGCAGTATTTT
j_gene: TRBJ2-7; abundance: few; v_gene: TRBV30; d_gene: TRBD2; CDR3aa: CAWSLGLAGEQYF; CDR3nt: TGTGCCTGGAGTCTCGGACTAGCCGGCGAGCAGTACTTC
j_gene: TRBJ2-5; abundance: NA; v_gene: TRBV19; d_gene: TRBD2; CDR3aa: CASSASGGAQETQYF; CDR3nt: TGTGCCAGTAGTGCTAGCGGGGGGGCTCAAGAGACCCAGTACTTC
j_gene: TRBJ2-1; abundance: NA; v_gene: TRBV6-5; d_gene: NA; CDR3aa: CASTREQSYNEQFF; CDR3nt: TGTGCCAGCACTCGGGAGCAATCCTACAATGAGCAGTTCTTC
j_gene: TRBJ1-1; abundance: NA; v_gene: TRBV27; d_gene: NA; CDR3aa: CASRIWGDRRAFF; CDR3nt: TGTGCCAGCAGGATATGGGGTGACAGACGGGCTTTCTTT
j_gene: TRBJ2-7; abundance: few; v_gene: TRBV30; d_gene: TRBD2; CDR3aa: CAPHRASGSYEQYF; CDR3nt: TGTGCCCCCCACCGGGCTAGCGGCTCCTACGAGCAGTACTTC
j_gene: TRBJ2-6; abundance: NA; v_gene: TRBV5-1; d_gene: TRBD1; CDR3aa: CASSLAGGASGANVLTF; CDR3nt: TGCGCCAGCAGCTTGGCAGGGGGCGCCTCTGGGGCCAACGTCCTGACTTTC
j_gene: TRBJ2-1; abundance: few; v_gene: TRBV7-7; d_gene: TRBD2; CDR3aa: CASADSLAAHNEQFF; CDR3nt: TGTGCCAGCGCTGACTCACTAGCGGCCCACAATGAGCAGTTCTTC
j_gene: TRBJ1-2; abundance: NA; v_gene: TRBV11-2; d_gene: TRBD1; CDR3aa: CASRLTGSNYGYTF; CDR3nt: TGTGCCAGCAGGTTGACAGGGTCTAACTATGGCTACACCTTC
j_gene: TRBJ1-5; abundance: NA; v_gene: TRBV4-1; d_gene: NA; CDR3aa: CASSQGWGLGNQPQHF; CDR3nt: TGCGCCAGCAGCCAAGGTTGGGGGTTGGGCAATCAGCCCCAGCATTTT
j_gene: TRBJ2-5; abundance: NA; v_gene: TRBV18; d_gene: TRBD1; CDR3aa: CASSPISGTGVQDQYF; CDR3nt: TGTGCCAGCTCACCAATAAGTGGGACAGGGGTTCAGGACCAGTACTTC
j_gene: TRBJ1-2; abundance: NA; v_gene: TRBV5-1; d_gene: NA; CDR3aa: CASSSGTYNGYTF; CDR3nt: TGCGCCAGCAGCTCCGGGACGTATAATGGCTACACCTTC
j_gene: TRBJ2-5; abundance: NA; v_gene: TRBV21-1; d_gene: NA; CDR3aa: CASSTCQGGKETQYF; CDR3nt: TGTGCCAGCAGCACTTGTCAAGGCGGCAAAGAGACCCAGTACTTC